Sequencing of this T cell receptor beta chain was carried out in a study of response to subunit inactivated influenza vaccine. General observations from the study: Few additional T cells are recruited per seasonal influenza vaccination, authors suggested.

CDR3 length: 12 amino acids. The germline gives CDR1 DFQATT, CDR2 SNEGSKA (reference sequence). V gave up 6 bases and J gave up 3 bases, with 11 bases separating them. This clonotype came up a few times. Its antigen remains unknown. MiXCR, applied by TCRdb to the RT-PCR reads, yields one record per CDR3 protein. This table has hundreds of thousands of distinct CDR3 sequences, around 11% appearing once. V and J are TRBV20-1 and TRBJ2-5; no firm D call. The receptor was derived from a man aged 50-60 years who received an inactivated influenza vaccine. Source: PBMCs from blood, taken on the day of vaccination. The CDR3 nucleotides read TGCAGTGCACATAACAGAGAAGAGACCCAGTACTTC. Encoded protein: CSAHNREETQYF.